A selection of T cell receptor beta chains follows, all from one sample in a study of beta chain features in type 1 diabetes. Some clones are missing from TCRdb's copy, which holds only in-frame ones; the method was immunoSEQ multiplex PCR. The data hold about 650,000 clones, with approximately 13% observed a single time. The sequencing sample was made of naive CD4+ T cells from blood. These receptor sequences come from a man younger than 45 with type 1 diabetes. The CDR3 runs from the conserved cysteine through the conserved F or W. A D gene is named only where the DNA matches it firmly. Some rows have no size entry. The others give once, few or many, or a class for an expanded clone.

CDR3nt: TGTGCCAGCAGCTTAATTTACGGGATTCAAACCTACGAGCAGTACTTC
CDR3aa: CASSLIYGIQTYEQYF
v_gene: TRBV11-2
d_gene: NA
abundance: NA
j_gene: TRBJ2-7

CDR3nt: TGCGCCAGCAGCCAAGATGGGCTAGCCGGAGAGACCCAGTACTTC
CDR3aa: CASSQDGLAGETQYF
v_gene: TRBV4-3
d_gene: NA
abundance: few
j_gene: TRBJ2-5

CDR3nt: TGCGCCAGCAGCTTGGGAAGAAGAGCGAACACTGAAGCTTTCTTT
CDR3aa: CASSLGRRANTEAFF
v_gene: TRBV5-1
d_gene: NA
abundance: few
j_gene: TRBJ1-1

CDR3nt: TGTGCCAGCAGTGAAGTGGCCTCCCGAGGGTTCTTC
CDR3aa: CASSEVASRGFF
v_gene: TRBV6-1
d_gene: NA
abundance: few
j_gene: TRBJ2-1

CDR3nt: TGTGCCAGCAGTTACGGACAGGGGAGTCAGCCCCAGCATTTT
CDR3aa: CASSYGQGSQPQHF
v_gene: TRBV6-5
d_gene: TRBD1
abundance: NA
j_gene: TRBJ1-5

CDR3nt: TGTGCCAGCAGTCCCCGGGACGGCGTATACGAGCAGTACTTC
CDR3aa: CASSPRDGVYEQYF
v_gene: TRBV6-5
d_gene: NA
abundance: NA
j_gene: TRBJ2-7

CDR3nt: TGTGCCAGCAGTGGAGAGGCGGGACCCAATTCACCCCTCCACTTT
CDR3aa: CASSGEAGPNSPLHF
v_gene: TRBV2
d_gene: NA
abundance: NA
j_gene: TRBJ1-6

CDR3nt: TGTGCCAGCAGTTACTTTTCGGGGCAGGGGAACTACGAGCAGTACTTC
CDR3aa: CASSYFSGQGNYEQYF
v_gene: TRBV6-5
d_gene: NA
abundance: NA
j_gene: TRBJ2-7

CDR3nt: TGTGCCAGCTCACCAGGGCTTTGGGATGCGGAAAAACTGTTTTTT
CDR3aa: CASSPGLWDAEKLFF
v_gene: TRBV18
d_gene: NA
abundance: few
j_gene: TRBJ1-4

CDR3nt: TGTGCCTGGAGTGTACGGAACAGGGTAGACTACGAGCAGTACTTC
CDR3aa: CAWSVRNRVDYEQYF
v_gene: TRBV30
d_gene: NA
abundance: few
j_gene: TRBJ2-7

CDR3nt: TGTGCCAGCAGCTTGTACTCCACAGATACGCAGTATTTT
CDR3aa: CASSLYSTDTQYF
v_gene: TRBV5-4
d_gene: NA
abundance: few
j_gene: TRBJ2-3

CDR3nt: TGCGCCAGCAGCTTGGAAGGGAACGGCTACACCTTC
CDR3aa: CASSLEGNGYTF
v_gene: TRBV5-1
d_gene: NA
abundance: NA
j_gene: TRBJ1-2

CDR3nt: TGTGCCAGCAGCTTAGAGGGGGCACACCTCAATGAGCAGTTCTTC
CDR3aa: CASSLEGAHLNEQFF
v_gene: TRBV7-2
d_gene: TRBD1
abundance: NA
j_gene: TRBJ2-1

CDR3nt: TGTGCCAGCAGCTTGGGGACAGTAGAAGATACGCAGTATTTT
CDR3aa: CASSLGTVEDTQYF
v_gene: TRBV5-6
d_gene: NA
abundance: few
j_gene: TRBJ2-3

CDR3nt: TGTGCCAGCAGTGCCCGACAGGGACAAACCGGGGAGCTGTTTTTT
CDR3aa: CASSARQGQTGELFF
v_gene: TRBV2
d_gene: TRBD1
abundance: NA
j_gene: TRBJ2-2

CDR3nt: TGTGCCATCAGTGAGTCGGGGGACTTAGCATATGAGCAGTTCTTC
CDR3aa: CAISESGDLAYEQFF
v_gene: TRBV10-3
d_gene: NA
abundance: few
j_gene: TRBJ2-1

CDR3nt: TGTGCCAGCAGCCAAGACAACGGCAGGCTTAAAACCACTGAAGCTTTCTTT
CDR3aa: CASSQDNGRLKTTEAFF
v_gene: TRBV14
d_gene: NA
abundance: NA
j_gene: TRBJ1-1

CDR3nt: TGCGCCAGCAGCCCAACGGACACCGCCTACGAGCAGTACTTC
CDR3aa: CASSPTDTAYEQYF
v_gene: TRBV5-1
d_gene: NA
abundance: few
j_gene: TRBJ2-7

CDR3nt: TGTGCCAGCAGTTTCGGGACAGGGGGAGTAGGGAATGAAAAACTGTTTTTT
CDR3aa: CASSFGTGGVGNEKLFF
v_gene: TRBV4-2
d_gene: TRBD1
abundance: few
j_gene: TRBJ1-4

CDR3nt: TGTGCCCAAAGAGGGGCAGGAAGTAACTATGGCTACACCTTC
CDR3aa: CAQRGAGSNYGYTF
v_gene: TRBV30
d_gene: NA
abundance: few
j_gene: TRBJ1-2

CDR3nt: TGCGCCAGCAGCTTAGACCAGGGAACCTACAATGAGCAGTTCTTC
CDR3aa: CASSLDQGTYNEQFF
v_gene: TRBV5-1
d_gene: NA
abundance: few
j_gene: TRBJ2-1

CDR3nt: TGTGCCAGCAGCGTAGGGCAGGGGTTCTACGAGCAGTACTTC
CDR3aa: CASSVGQGFYEQYF
v_gene: TRBV9
d_gene: NA
abundance: NA
j_gene: TRBJ2-7

CDR3nt: TGTGCCAGCAAGTATCGGACAGGGTCCCATGAGCAGTTCTTC
CDR3aa: CASKYRTGSHEQFF
v_gene: TRBV27
d_gene: TRBD1
abundance: NA
j_gene: TRBJ2-1

CDR3nt: TGTGCCAGCAGCTTAGGACTGGGCAATGAGCAGTTCTTC
CDR3aa: CASSLGLGNEQFF
v_gene: TRBV7-2
d_gene: NA
abundance: few
j_gene: TRBJ2-1

CDR3nt: TGCGCCAGCTACAGGGAGGGGAACACTGAAGCTTTCTTT
CDR3aa: CASYREGNTEAFF
v_gene: TRBV5-1
d_gene: NA
abundance: few
j_gene: TRBJ1-1

CDR3nt: TGTGCCAGCAGCCGGGGGTCCCATCAGCCCCAGCATTTT
CDR3aa: CASSRGSHQPQHF
v_gene: TRBV11-2
d_gene: NA
abundance: few
j_gene: TRBJ1-5

CDR3nt: TGTGCCAGCAGCTTAGTGGGGGGCCCCCAGGAGACCCAGTACTTC
CDR3aa: CASSLVGGPQETQYF
v_gene: TRBV7-2
d_gene: NA
abundance: NA
j_gene: TRBJ2-5

CDR3nt: TGTGCCAGCAGGGCCCGGGACAGCTCTGGAAACACCATATATTTT
CDR3aa: CASRARDSSGNTIYF
v_gene: TRBV25-1
d_gene: TRBD1
abundance: few
j_gene: TRBJ1-3

CDR3nt: TGTGCCAGCAGGGGGGACTTCGACCCTTATAATTCACCCCTCCACTTT
CDR3aa: CASRGDFDPYNSPLHF
v_gene: TRBV28
d_gene: NA
abundance: NA
j_gene: TRBJ1-6

CDR3nt: TGTGCCAGCAGCTTAGGTGTGAACAATGAGCAGTTCTTC
CDR3aa: CASSLGVNNEQFF
v_gene: TRBV7-3
d_gene: NA
abundance: NA
j_gene: TRBJ2-1

CDR3nt: TGTGCCAGCAGCTTAGGTACTAGCGGGGGAGCAAACACCGGGGAGCTGTTTTTT
CDR3aa: CASSLGTSGGANTGELFF
v_gene: TRBV11-2
d_gene: TRBD2
abundance: NA
j_gene: TRBJ2-2

CDR3nt: TGTGCCAGCAGTTACGGGACTAGGGGGTACGAGCAGTACTTC
CDR3aa: CASSYGTRGYEQYF
v_gene: TRBV6-5
d_gene: TRBD2
abundance: few
j_gene: TRBJ2-7

CDR3nt: TGTGCCAGCAGCTTAGGAGGGACTAGCTCCTACAATGAGCAGTTCTTC
CDR3aa: CASSLGGTSSYNEQFF
v_gene: TRBV11-3
d_gene: TRBD2
abundance: few
j_gene: TRBJ2-1

CDR3nt: TGTGCCAGCAGCTTACCCTCGGGGGGAGAGACCCAGTACTTC
CDR3aa: CASSLPSGGETQYF
v_gene: TRBV7-2
d_gene: TRBD2
abundance: NA
j_gene: TRBJ2-5

CDR3nt: TGTGCCAGCAGCCAAGAAGAGTTTTTTTCACCCCTCCACTTT
CDR3aa: CASSQEEFFSPLHF
v_gene: TRBV14
d_gene: NA
abundance: NA
j_gene: TRBJ1-6

CDR3nt: TGCGCCAGCAGCTGGACCTTAAAAGAGACCCAGTACTTC
CDR3aa: CASSWTLKETQYF
v_gene: TRBV5-1
d_gene: NA
abundance: NA
j_gene: TRBJ2-5

CDR3nt: TGTGCCAGCAGCCTCCGCGCAGCATCTGGAAACACCATATATTTT
CDR3aa: CASSLRAASGNTIYF
v_gene: TRBV13
d_gene: NA
abundance: NA
j_gene: TRBJ1-3

CDR3nt: TGTGCCAGCAGCTGGACTAGTGGGGGAGGAGAAGAGACCCAGTACTTC
CDR3aa: CASSWTSGGGEETQYF
v_gene: TRBV5-4
d_gene: TRBD2
abundance: NA
j_gene: TRBJ2-5

CDR3nt: TGTGCCAGCAGCTTGGTTGGGGGCCAAGAGACCCAGTACTTC
CDR3aa: CASSLVGGQETQYF
v_gene: TRBV5-6
d_gene: NA
abundance: few
j_gene: TRBJ2-5

CDR3nt: TGTGCCAGCACCTCCTCGGGGGTGGGTGCGGCCCAGCATTTT
CDR3aa: CASTSSGVGAAQHF
v_gene: TRBV28
d_gene: NA
abundance: few
j_gene: TRBJ1-5

CDR3nt: TGTGCCAGCAGCTTAGTGGGACAGCTCAATCAGCCCCAGCATTTT
CDR3aa: CASSLVGQLNQPQHF
v_gene: TRBV7-2
d_gene: TRBD1
abundance: few
j_gene: TRBJ1-5

CDR3nt: TGTGCCAGCAGCTTGGCGGGAGAGCAGTACTTC
CDR3aa: CASSLAGEQYF
v_gene: TRBV7-2
d_gene: NA
abundance: NA
j_gene: TRBJ2-7

CDR3nt: TGTGCCAGCAGTGGTCTCTGGCGCCTCTCTGGAAACACCATATATTTT
CDR3aa: CASSGLWRLSGNTIYF
v_gene: TRBV2
d_gene: NA
abundance: few
j_gene: TRBJ1-3

CDR3nt: TGTGCCAGCTCACAACCCCTACAGGGGACTGAAGCTTTCTTT
CDR3aa: CASSQPLQGTEAFF
v_gene: TRBV18
d_gene: TRBD1
abundance: NA
j_gene: TRBJ1-1

CDR3nt: TGTGCCAGCAGCGTAGTAGCAGGGCCCCAAGAGACCCAGTACTTC
CDR3aa: CASSVVAGPQETQYF
v_gene: TRBV9
d_gene: NA
abundance: few
j_gene: TRBJ2-5

CDR3nt: TGTGCCAGCAGCTTAGCGGGAGAGACGGACTCCTATGGCTACACCTTC
CDR3aa: CASSLAGETDSYGYTF
v_gene: TRBV7-9
d_gene: NA
abundance: few
j_gene: TRBJ1-2

CDR3nt: TGTGCCAGCAGCTTTAGCTCTGGGGCCAACGTCCTGACTTTC
CDR3aa: CASSFSSGANVLTF
v_gene: TRBV7-2
d_gene: NA
abundance: NA
j_gene: TRBJ2-6

CDR3nt: TGCAGCGCCCGGACAGGTAGTTTGGGTTCACCCCTCCACTTT
CDR3aa: CSARTGSLGSPLHF
v_gene: TRBV29-1
d_gene: TRBD1
abundance: NA
j_gene: TRBJ1-6